Here is one TCR beta chain with its context. As yet, its antigen is unknown. PCR involved 60 Vbeta and 13 Jbeta primers. Assay: immunoSEQ multiplex PCR; the TCRdb copy retains only in-frame clones and omits some. The top ten clones hold 3.7% of a sample with about 160,000 clones, 70% to 85% of them seen once. This entry is derived from a study of cytomegalovirus exposure and HLA in healthy donors. Trimming cost V 1 base and J 3 bases, with 7 bases left between them. Germline assignment: CDR1 SGHNT and CDR2 YENEEA. This CDR3 comprises 13 residues. General study findings and limits: Being indistinguishable, some V segments were excluded, TRBV6-2 and TRBV6-3 among them.

This TCR came from a man under 40 in good health and CMV-seropositive. The source material was PBMCs. J is TRBJ2-7 and V is TRBV11-3; possibly TRBD1 for D (6 bases). The CDR3 loop is CASSLGDIYEQYF. The CDR3 DNA reads as TGTGCCAGCAGCTTAGGGGACATCTACGAGCAGTACTTC.